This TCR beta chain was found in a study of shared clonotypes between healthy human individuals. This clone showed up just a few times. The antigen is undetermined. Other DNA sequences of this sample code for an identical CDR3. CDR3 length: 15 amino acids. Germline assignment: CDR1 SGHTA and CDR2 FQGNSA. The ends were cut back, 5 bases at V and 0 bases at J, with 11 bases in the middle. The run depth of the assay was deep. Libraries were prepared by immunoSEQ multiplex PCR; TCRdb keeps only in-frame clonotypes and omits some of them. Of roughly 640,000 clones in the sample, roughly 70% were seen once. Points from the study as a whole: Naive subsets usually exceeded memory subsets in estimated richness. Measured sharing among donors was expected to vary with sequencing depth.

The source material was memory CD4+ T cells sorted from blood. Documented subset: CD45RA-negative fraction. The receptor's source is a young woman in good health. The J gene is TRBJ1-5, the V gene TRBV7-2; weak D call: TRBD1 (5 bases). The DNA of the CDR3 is TGTGCCAGCAGCAGCGACAGTCTTAGCAATCAGCCCCAGCATTTT. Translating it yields CASSSDSLSNQPQHF.